The 30 T cell receptor beta chains below come from one sample, sequenced in a study of T cell repertoires in cytomegalovirus infection. TCRdb passed the reads through MiXCR, listing each CDR3 protein once. The repertoire includes under 800,000 distinct CDR3 sequences, 20% to 25% of them detected once, and approximately 8.2% sits in the top ten. The source material was CD8+ T cells from PBMCs. The source of these receptors is a human donor in good health (CMV status not recorded). Some clones in this sample may be carry-over from other donors' samples.

This clonotype has just a few counts. The chain uses TRBV27 and TRBJ2-3; D unresolved. The CDR3 covers 11 residues. Germline V gene lookup returns CDR1 MNHEY and CDR2 SMNVEV (reference sequence). Trimming pared 6 bases from V and 8 bases from J, leaving 9 bases between. Here the CDR3 reads CASSYRGTQYF. CDR3 bases: TGTGCCAGCAGCTACCGTGGTACGCAGTATTTT.

This rearrangement joins TRBV6-2 or TRBV6-3 to TRBJ1-6; D remains ambiguous. Trimming shortened V by 3 bases and J by 10 bases, and 19 bases separated the two germline ends. This CDR3 is built from 16 residues. CDR1 and CDR2 from the germline V gene are MNHEY and SVGEGT. The CDR3 DNA follows: TGTGCCAGCAGTTATTCCTCCAGACAATTATGGTCACCCCTCCACTTT. It yields the protein CASSYSSRQLWSPLHF.

The chain carries TRBV7-8 and TRBJ1-1; 7 bases are shared with TRBD1. The CDR3 covers 17 residues. Germline trimming cut 2 bases from V and 0 bases from J; bases unmatched to any gene: 9. Germline values: CDR1 SGHVS, CDR2 FQNEAQ. CDR3 DNA: TGTGCCAGCAGCTTACTGGGGACCGGGACAGTGAACACTGAAGCTTTCTTT. Its protein is CASSLLGTGTVNTEAFF.

This clonotype has more than one count but fewer than ten. The chain has TRBV27 and TRBJ1-5; TRBD1 agrees at 7 bases. CDR3 length: 17 amino acids. The germline V gene encodes CDR1 MNHEY and CDR2 SMNVEV (reference sequence). Unmatched junction bases numbered 10, after V lost 3 bases and J lost 2 bases. The CDR3 region is CASSFEYTGTGNQPQHF. The DNA for the CDR3 is TGTGCCAGCAGTTTTGAATATACCGGGACAGGCAATCAGCCCCAGCATTTT.

V gene TRBV2 combines with J gene TRBJ2-5; a weak D match, TRBD1 (6 bases). Germline lookup yields CDR1 SNHLY and CDR2 FYNNEI. The CDR3 covers 16 residues. The germline V and J ends were trimmed by 6 bases and 3 bases, with 20 bases remaining between them. CDR3 DNA: TGTGCCAGCAGCGCTCTCCAACAGGGTTGGGAAGAGACCCAGTACTTC. It specifies CASSALQQGWEETQYF.

This clonotype was found a few times. CDR3 amino acids: CASTGRGAGETEAFF. CDR3 in DNA: TGTGCCAGCACCGGGAGAGGGGCAGGAGAGACTGAAGCTTTCTTT. V and J are TRBV7-9 and TRBJ1-1, with D possibly TRBD1 on 5 matching bases. V was trimmed by 7 bases and J by 5 bases, leaving 20 bases between them. The CDR3 extends over 15 amino acids. CDR1 SEHNR and CDR2 FQNEAQ come from the germline V gene (reference sequence).

V is TRBV6-5 and J is TRBJ1-6; D is undetermined. CDR3 length equals 16 residues. The germline V and J ends were trimmed by 5 bases and 8 bases, with 19 bases remaining between them. Looked up from germline, CDR1 is MNHEY and CDR2 is SVGAGI. CDR3 in amino acids: CASSEQTLIRDSPLHF. CDR3 bases: TGTGCCAGCAGTGAACAAACCTTAATCCGGGATTCACCCCTCCACTTT.

The chain joins TRBV7-9 to TRBJ2-7, with a weak D call TRBD1 (5 bases). This CDR3 spans 13 amino acids. The V and J ends lost 0 bases and 5 bases respectively, with 8 bases between them. Germline V CDR1 and CDR2: SEHNR, FQNEAQ (reference sequence). This CDR3 reads CASSLASGNEQYV. Here the CDR3 DNA reads TGTGCCAGCAGCTTAGCATCAGGGAACGAGCAGTACGTC.

The J gene is TRBJ2-1, the V gene TRBV12-3 or TRBV12-4, with 12 bases lining up with TRBD2. V was clipped by 7 bases and J by 5 bases; unmatched bases: 9. This CDR3 is built from 16 residues. The chain's CDR3 is CASNQPLAGGHNEQFF. In DNA form, the CDR3 reads TGTGCCAGCAACCAACCGCTAGCGGGGGGGCACAATGAGCAGTTCTTC.

A remark on this clonotype: A read error is possible here, since a much larger clone lies one base away. The chain links TRBV7-2 to TRBJ2-1, with 7 positions matching TRBD2. Germline lookup yields CDR1 SGHTA and CDR2 FQGNSA. The CDR3 sequence is 15 residues long. This CDR3 is CDSSDLAESRNEQFF. CDR3 in DNA: TGTGACAGCAGCGACCTAGCGGAGAGTAGGAATGAGCAGTTCTTC.

The chain uses TRBV27 and TRBJ1-2; D remains ambiguous. Looked up from germline, CDR1 is MNHEY and CDR2 is SMNVEV (reference sequence). Trimming left V 8 bases short and J 3 bases short, with 19 bases between. The length of the CDR3 is 15 residues. CDR3 sequence: CASGVPGRRHYGYTF. CDR3 nucleotides: TGTGCCAGCGGGGTCCCGGGCAGGCGGCACTATGGCTACACCTTC.

This clonotype was detected only a few times. The chain recombines TRBV29-1 with TRBJ1-1, with 7 bases matching TRBD1. Germline V gene lookup returns CDR1 SQVTM and CDR2 ANQGSEA. The V segment lost 1 base and the J segment 1 base; nucleotides outside the gene matches: 0. The length of the CDR3 is 13 residues. The CDR3 reads CSVEAGGNTEAFF. DNA for the CDR3: TGCAGCGTTGAAGCAGGGGGGAACACTGAAGCTTTCTTT.

This clonotype came up a few times. The chain has TRBV7-9 and TRBJ1-1; D gene uncertain. Trimming took off 3 bases at V and 7 bases at J, with 12 bases between the two ends. The CDR3 consists of 13 residues. Germline V CDR1 and CDR2: SEHNR, FQNEAQ (reference sequence). CDR3 amino acids: CASSFYSSDEAFF. The CDR3 region has the DNA TGTGCCAGCAGCTTCTATAGCAGTGATGAAGCTTTCTTT.

The chain carries TRBV9 and TRBJ2-3; 10 bases are shared with TRBD2. Germline V gene lookup returns CDR1 SGDLS and CDR2 YYNGEE. Germline trimming cut 4 bases from V and 1 base from J; bases unmatched to any gene: 9. CDR3 length equals 17 residues. CDR3: CASSIPVAGGGTDTQYF. CDR3 nucleotides: TGTGCCAGCAGCATCCCTGTAGCGGGGGGCGGCACAGATACGCAGTATTTT.

The count of this clonotype is one. Its ends do not fully match the called genes, so a read error is possible. V gene TRBV27 combines with J gene TRBJ2-1; TRBD1 matches 9 bases. Germline CDR1 is MNHEY and CDR2 is SMNVEV (reference sequence). The CDR3 runs to 15 residues. CDR3 sequence (DNA): TGTGTCAGCAGTTTAAGGGGACAGGGAATGATTGAGCAGTTCTTC. It encodes CVSSLRGQGMIEQFF.

This clonotype has a handful of counts. The genes are TRBV9 and TRBJ2-1; perhaps TRBD1 as D (5 bases). The CDR3 totals 13 residues. Germline CDR1 SGDLS, CDR2 YYNGEE. Trimming removed 0 bases from V and 9 bases from J, with 10 bases in between. The CDR3, as DNA: TGTGCCAGCAGCGTAGCGGTGACAGCTGAGCAGTTCTTC. This codes for CASSVAVTAEQFF.

J is TRBJ1-2 and V is TRBV7-9; D may be TRBD1 (5 bases). The CDR3 has 13 amino acids. Deletions cut 5 bases from V and 6 bases from J, with 13 bases between. Germline CDR1 reads SEHNR; CDR2 reads FQNEAQ (reference sequence). As DNA, the CDR3 is TGTGCCAGCAGCCCGGGGCCAAGGGATGGCTACACCTTC. It translates to CASSPGPRDGYTF.

This clonotype was seen at least ten times. This chain connects TRBV6-2 or TRBV6-3 to TRBJ2-1, with TRBD1 identical over 8 bases. Trimming at V came to 5 bases and at J to 6 bases, leaving 6 bases not matched to a gene. The germline gives CDR1 MNHEY, CDR2 SVGEGT. The CDR3 contains 14 residues. The CDR3 loop reads CASSKGGQGNEQFF. The CDR3 DNA sequence: TGTGCCAGCAGTAAAGGAGGACAGGGCAATGAGCAGTTCTTC.

The chain joins TRBV29-1 to TRBJ2-7, with D tentatively TRBD1 or TRBD2 (5 bases each). The length of the CDR3 is 12 residues. The V end was cut by 6 bases, the J end by 2 bases, with 11 bases between. Germline CDR1 is SQVTM and CDR2 is ANQGSEA. For the CDR3, the DNA is TGCAGCGTCCGGGACGGTACCTACGAGCAGTACGTC. Encoded protein: CSVRDGTYEQYV.

This clonotype was picked up a small number of times. The chain employs TRBV20-1 and TRBJ1-5, with 7 nucleotides matching TRBD1. The CDR3 has 13 amino acids. Germline CDR1 is DFQATT and CDR2 is SNEGSKA (reference sequence). Trimming removed 3 bases from V and 7 bases from J; junction bases left unmatched: 6. The CDR3 here is CSASRQGGQPQHF. In DNA form, the CDR3 reads TGCAGTGCTAGTAGACAGGGAGGGCAGCCCCAGCATTTT.

This clonotype was detected many times. The chain carries TRBV27 and TRBJ2-1; 10 bases line up with TRBD2. Per germline, CDR1 MNHEY and CDR2 SMNVEV (reference sequence). This CDR3 region has 15 residues. The V and J ends lost 3 bases and 8 bases, in that order; junction bases with no gene match: 7. CDR3 amino acids: CASSLSGGAGDEQFF. The CDR3 region has the DNA TGTGCCAGCAGTTTGAGCGGGGGGGCCGGGGATGAGCAGTTCTTC.

This clonotype was observed many times. The V gene is TRBV7-6, the J gene TRBJ2-2, with D perhaps TRBD2 (6 bases). V gave up 5 bases and J gave up 4 bases, with 14 bases separating them. Germline assignment: CDR1 SGHVS and CDR2 FNYEAQ. This CDR3 spans 15 amino acids. CDR3 region: CASSPLSGPTGELFF. The DNA for the CDR3 is TGTGCCAGCAGCCCATTAAGCGGGCCCACCGGGGAGCTGTTTTTT.

To note about this clonotype: A much more abundant neighbour one base away suggests this may be a read error. This chain uses TRBV10-3 with TRBJ1-2; the D is unclear. Germline-derived CDR1 and CDR2 are ENHRY and SYGVKD. The CDR3 sequence is 15 residues long. V dropped 8 bases and J dropped 5 bases, with 21 bases sitting between them. CDR3 sequence (DNA): TGTGCCATCCTTCGCCAGGAGGGCAGGAAATATGGCTACACCTTC. As protein: CAILRQEGRKYGYTF.

This clonotype showed up just once. This chain joins TRBV6-5 and TRBJ1-1, with D possibly matching TRBD1 (6 bases). V gave up 0 bases and J gave up 4 bases, with 15 bases separating them. Germline CDR1 is MNHEY and CDR2 is SVGAGI. This CDR3 region has 16 residues. As DNA, the CDR3 is TGTGCCAGCAGTTACTCGGGGGGGGCAATTAGCACTGAAGCTTTCTTT. It yields the protein CASSYSGGAISTEAFF.

This chain uses TRBV18 with TRBJ1-5, with a weak D call TRBD1 (5 bases). CDR1 is KGHSH and CDR2 is LQKENI in the germline V gene. CDR3 length: 16 amino acids. V was pared by 2 bases and J by 0 bases, with 11 bases between. CDR3 sequence reads: CASSPSGGASNQPQHF. The CDR3 DNA reads as TGTGCCAGCTCACCATCGGGAGGGGCTAGCAATCAGCCCCAGCATTTT.

This clonotype was seen many times. This chain uses TRBV7-8 with TRBJ1-5; TRBD1 is a possible D gene (5 bases). The CDR3 loop spans 15 amino acids. Germline lookup yields CDR1 SGHVS and CDR2 FQNEAQ. V lost 1 base and J 3 bases, leaving 10 bases between the germline ends. This CDR3 reads CASSLVGLINQPQHF. CDR3 nucleotide sequence: TGTGCCAGCAGCTTAGTGGGACTGATCAATCAGCCCCAGCATTTT.

In this sample, this clonotype turned up many times. The J gene is TRBJ2-5, the V gene TRBV7-9, with 8 bases aligning to TRBD1. The CDR3 is 17 amino acids. CDR1 is SEHNR, CDR2 FQNEAQ, per germline (reference sequence). V shed 5 bases and J 2 bases; nucleotides not matched to a gene: 13. The CDR3 loop reads CASSPNRGARNQETQYF. Here the CDR3 DNA reads TGTGCCAGCAGCCCGAACAGGGGGGCGCGTAATCAAGAGACCCAGTACTTC.

The rearrangement uses TRBV6-2 or TRBV6-3 and TRBJ2-3; D gene ambiguous. This CDR3 contains 12 residues. Germline loops: CDR1 MNHEY, CDR2 SVGEGT. V lost 2 bases, J lost 4 bases, and 4 bases lay in between. CDR3 DNA sequence: TGTGCCAGCAGTTACGAGCCAGATACGCAGTATTTT. Translating it yields CASSYEPDTQYF.

V and J are TRBV6-1 and TRBJ2-6, with D tentatively TRBD2 (6 bases). The germline gives CDR1 MNHNS, CDR2 SASEGT. The CDR3 has 18 residues. V was shortened by 6 bases and J by 1 base, with 19 bases between the two germline ends. This CDR3 is CASRGWRASDSGANVLTF. The CDR3 DNA follows: TGTGCCAGCAGGGGCTGGAGGGCATCAGATTCTGGGGCCAACGTCCTGACTTTC.

This clonotype was found many times. The chain recombines TRBV7-6 with TRBJ2-1; possible D gene TRBD2, 7 bases. Germline values: CDR1 SGHVS, CDR2 FNYEAQ. There are 15 residues in the CDR3. Trimming removed 7 bases from V and 6 bases from J, with 19 bases in between. The CDR3 loop is CASTLGGGLTNEQFF. In nucleotides, the CDR3 is TGTGCCAGCACCTTGGGGGGGGGGCTCACCAATGAGCAGTTCTTC.